This T cell receptor (beta chain) was identified in a study of T-cell reconstitution after alpha-beta-depleted transplantation in children. This CDR3 contains 15 residues. Looked up from germline, CDR1 is MGHRA and CDR2 is YSYEKL. V was cut by 0 bases and J by 5 bases, with 14 bases left in between. During its preparation, the TCRbeta library received unique molecular identifiers. TCRdb re-analysed the PCR reads in MiXCR, keeping a single row per CDR3 protein. The sample yields some 500,000 distinct CDR3 sequences, about 17% seen once. This TCR was recovered from a human donor who donated a stem cell graft to a child with acute lymphoblastic leukemia. J is TRBJ2-7 and V is TRBV4-1; tentatively, D is TRBD2 (6 bases). This material consisted of PBMCs from the stem cell graft donor, taken from the stem cell graft. This chain's CDR3 is CASSQDLRGRNEQYF. CDR3 in DNA: TGCGCCAGCAGCCAAGATTTACGGGGGAGGAACGAGCAGTACTTC.